The 18 T cell receptor beta chains listed next were all sequenced from one sample in a study of control samples from healthy donors and cancer patients (dated by TCRdb to 2019 to 2021). The protocol used for the library was the immunoSEQ multiplex PCR assay. The immuneACCESS repertoire file appears here via TCRdb, limited to in-frame rearrangements. These files lack a portion of the clones; in checked studies, under half of the deficit traces to unresolved V genes, and the cause of the others is not known. Counted in this sample were about 150,000 clones; approximately 94% of them appeared once. The ten biggest clones cover approximately 6% of the sample. The sample taken for sequencing was blood. The receptors were sampled from a middle-aged man in good health.

The chain links TRBV6-5 to TRBJ1-2; D remains ambiguous. Per germline, CDR1 MNHEY and CDR2 SVGAGI. Between the trimmed V and J ends, which lost 2 bases and 3 bases, there was a span of 7 bases. CDR3 length: 13 amino acids. CDR3 nucleotides: TGTGCCAGCAGTTACGGAGCCGACTATGGCTACACCTTC. Amino acid sequence: CASSYGADYGYTF.

The chain links TRBV21-1 to TRBJ2-3; the table assigns TRBD1, which was not confirmed against the DNA. TRBV21-1 is a recognized pseudogene. The length of the CDR3 is 17 residues. The CDR3 sequence is CASSETGVSCDTDTQYF. Here the CDR3 DNA reads TGTGCCAGCAGCGAGACAGGGGTGAGCTGTGACACAGATACGCAGTATTTT.

The genes are TRBV11-3 and TRBJ2-3; no clear D. CDR1 is SGHNT, CDR2 YENEEA, per germline. CDR3 length: 20 amino acids. Between the trimmed V and J ends, which lost 0 bases and 0 bases, there was a span of 22 bases. The CDR3 loop reads CASSLDGSVQSRASTDTQYF. CDR3 nucleotides: TGTGCCAGCAGCTTAGACGGGTCAGTTCAGAGTCGTGCTAGCACAGATACGCAGTATTTT. Full variable domain (missing parts from reference TRBV11-3 and TRBJ2-3): EAGVVQSPRYKIIEKKQPVAFWCNPISGHNTLYWYLQNLGQGPELLIRYENEEAVDDSQLPKDRFSAERLKGVDSTLKIQPAELGDSAVYLCASSLDGSVQSRASTDTQYFGPGTRLTVL.

This rearrangement joins TRBV28 to TRBJ1-6, with 9 bases identical to TRBD1. The junction had 5 bases not matched to a gene; V was cut back by 5 bases and J by 9 bases. The CDR3 length is 14 residues. Germline V CDR1 and CDR2: MDHEN, SYDVKM. CDR3 sequence (DNA): TGTGCCAGCAGTCGACGGACAGGGGTTTCACCCCTCCACTTT. It codes for CASSRRTGVSPLHF.

The chain employs TRBV18 and TRBJ1-2; D is ambiguous. The V gene's germline CDR1 is KGHSH and CDR2 LQKENI. The V gene lost 5 bases and the J gene lost 7 bases, with 14 bases spanning the gap. The CDR3 has 13 residues. CDR3 DNA sequence: TGTGCCAGCTCAGACTACCTATCTTCTGGCTACACCTTC. It translates to CASSDYLSSGYTF. Supplemented by reference TRBV18 and TRBJ1-2, the full variable domain reads NAGVMQNPRHLVRRRGQEARLRCSPMKGHSHVYWYRQLPEEGLKFMVYLQKENIIDESGMPKERFSAEFPKEGPSILRIQQVVRGDSAAYFCASSDYLSSGYTFGSGTRLTVV.

This chain connects TRBV10-3 to TRBJ2-4; D gene unclear. The germline CDR1 and CDR2 sequences are ENHRY and SYGVKD. V was shortened by 3 bases and J by 7 bases, with 7 bases between the two germline ends. The CDR3 extends over 12 amino acids. In nucleotides, the CDR3 is TGTGCCATCAGTGATATTAACAACATTCAGTACTTC. Its protein product is CAISDINNIQYF.

The CDR3 DNA is TGTGCCAGCAGCTTAACCGGGACTAGCGGCTACGAGCAGTACTTC. Translating it yields CASSLTGTSGYEQYF. This chain connects TRBV11-3 to TRBJ2-7, with TRBD2 matching 11 bases. The CDR3 is 15 residues long. Germline assignment: CDR1 SGHNT and CDR2 YENEEA. The junction had 3 bases not matched to a gene; V was cut back by 2 bases and J by 3 bases.

The rearrangement joins TRBV6-5 to TRBJ1-5, with TRBD1 matching over 9 bases. Germline V gene sequence: CDR1 MNHEY, CDR2 SVGAGI. Trimming cost V 5 bases and J 7 bases; bases outside gene matches: 6. The CDR3 consists of 14 residues. The CDR3 DNA reads TGTGCCAGCAGTCCGGACAGGGGCGAGCAGCCCCAGCATTTT. It encodes CASSPDRGEQPQHF.

V and J are TRBV7-8 and TRBJ1-6, with D perhaps TRBD1 (5 bases). V gave up 1 base and J gave up 8 bases, with 12 bases separating them. Germline V gene lookup returns CDR1 SGHVS and CDR2 FQNEAQ. The CDR3 is 15 residues long. CDR3 sequence reads: CASSLGAGRDSPLHF. Written as DNA, the CDR3 is TGTGCCAGCAGCTTAGGTGCAGGGAGGGATTCACCCCTCCACTTT. The complete variable domain, with remaining parts taken from reference TRBV7-8 and TRBJ1-6, reads GAGVSQSPRYKVAKRGQDVALRCDPISGHVSLFWYQQALGQGPEFLTYFQNEAQLDKSGLPSDRFFAERPEGSVSTLKIQRTQQEDSAVYLCASSLGAGRDSPLHFGNGTRLTVT.

J is TRBJ2-6 and V is TRBV18, with D tentatively TRBD1 (6 bases). The CDR3 covers 19 residues. Looked up from germline, CDR1 is KGHSH and CDR2 is LQKENI. V shed 0 bases and J shed 2 bases, with 17 bases lying between them. CDR3 residues: CASSPPFGGAGAGANVLTF. As DNA, the CDR3 is TGTGCCAGCTCACCACCCTTCGGCGGCGCAGGGGCTGGGGCCAACGTCCTGACTTTC. Supplemented by reference TRBV18 and TRBJ2-6, the full variable domain reads NAGVMQNPRHLVRRRGQEARLRCSPMKGHSHVYWYRQLPEEGLKFMVYLQKENIIDESGMPKERFSAEFPKEGPSILRIQQVVRGDSAAYFCASSPPFGGAGAGANVLTFGAGSRLTVL.

The chain joins TRBV19 to TRBJ1-6, with 10 nucleotides matching TRBD1. CDR1 and CDR2 (germline): LNHDA, SQIVND (reference sequence). The V gene end was trimmed by 5 bases and the J gene end by 6 bases; junction bases not matched to a gene: 4. The CDR3 consists of 15 residues. This CDR3 reads CASSFGQGGNSPLHF. Written as DNA, the CDR3 is TGTGCCAGTAGTTTCGGACAGGGGGGTAATTCACCCCTCCACTTT. Drawing the rest from reference TRBV19 and TRBJ1-6, the complete variable domain is DGGITQSPKYLFRKEGQNVTLSCEQNLNHDAMYWYRQDPGQGLRLIYYSQIVNDFQKGDIAEGYSVSREKKESFPLTVTSAQKNPTAFYLCASSFGQGGNSPLHFGNGTRLTVT.

The chain combines TRBV28 with TRBJ2-7, with 7 bases aligning to TRBD1. V lost 5 bases, J lost 2 bases, and 9 bases stayed unmatched. CDR1 MDHEN and CDR2 SYDVKM come from the germline V gene. This CDR3 has 15 amino acids. The CDR3 spells CASSPRQGTPYEQYF. CDR3 bases: TGTGCCAGCAGTCCTAGACAGGGAACTCCCTACGAGCAGTACTTC.

The chain links TRBV5-1 to TRBJ1-3, with a tentative D call TRBD1 (5 bases). This CDR3 comprises 16 residues. CDR1 SGHRS and CDR2 YFSETQ come from the germline V gene. V lost 4 bases to trimming and J lost 11 bases, with 25 bases between them. CDR3 DNA sequence: TGCGCCAGCAGCGATAAAGAGGGGCTCGCCAAAGAAGCCATATATTTT. Residues: CASSDKEGLAKEAIYF.

The rearrangement uses TRBV11-2 and TRBJ2-5; D might be TRBD1 (5 bases). Trimming removed 1 base from V and 0 bases from J, with 9 bases in between. CDR1 SGHAT and CDR2 FQNNGV come from the germline V gene. This CDR3 is 15 amino acids long. The CDR3 sequence is CASSLGAGYQETQYF. The CDR3 DNA follows: TGTGCCAGCAGCTTAGGGGCAGGGTACCAAGAGACCCAGTACTTC.

This clone occurred once. The chain joins TRBV6-6 to TRBJ2-7; 9 nucleotides match TRBD1. Germline V gene sequence: CDR1 MNHNY, CDR2 SVGAGI (reference sequence). CDR3 length: 15 residues. The V gene end was trimmed by 2 bases and the J gene end by 1 base; junction bases not matched to a gene: 3. DNA of the CDR3: TGTGCCAGCAGTTACCGGGGACAGGGATCCTACGAGCAGTACTTC. Its protein product is CASSYRGQGSYEQYF.

This CDR3 reads CASTRGNTEAFF. CDR3 in DNA: TGTGCCAGCACCCGCGGTAACACTGAAGCTTTCTTT. V and J are TRBV3-1 (or the pseudogene TRBV3-2) and TRBJ1-1, with no clear D. CDR1 and CDR2 from the germline V gene are LGHDT and YNNKEL (reference sequence). The CDR3 contains 12 residues. Trimming cost V 7 bases and J 2 bases, with 8 bases left between them.

The chain combines TRBV19 with TRBJ1-6; TRBD1 agrees at 9 bases. The germline gives CDR1 LNHDA, CDR2 SQIVND (reference sequence). This CDR3 contains 14 residues. V lost 9 bases, J lost 6 bases, and 6 bases stayed unmatched. The CDR3, as DNA: TGTGCCAGCAACCCGGGACAGGGTAATTCACCCCTCCACTTT. Translated: CASNPGQGNSPLHF. Supplemented by reference TRBV19 and TRBJ1-6, the full variable domain reads DGGITQSPKYLFRKEGQNVTLSCEQNLNHDAMYWYRQDPGQGLRLIYYSQIVNDFQKGDIAEGYSVSREKKESFPLTVTSAQKNPTAFYLCASNPGQGNSPLHFGNGTRLTVT.

The chain joins TRBV9 to TRBJ1-4; tentatively, D is TRBD1 (5 bases). V was pared by 3 bases and J by 5 bases, with 14 bases between. Per the germline V gene, CDR1 is SGDLS and CDR2 is YYNGEE. The CDR3 extends over 15 amino acids. CDR3 sequence reads: CASSGQRGGNEKLFF. CDR3 sequence (DNA): TGTGCCAGCAGCGGTCAGAGGGGTGGGAATGAAAAACTGTTTTTT.